The rows below give T cell receptor beta chains drawn from one sample of a study of CD8+ T cells in alopecia areata. TCRdb's table, derived via immunoSEQ multiplex PCR, lists solely in-frame clones and lacks some. The data contain over 35,000 clones, about nine tenths of them seen just once; the ten biggest clones take up approximately 17%. This material consisted of CD8+ T cells sorted from blood, taken at week 24, from a patient treated with tofacitinib. The receptor set was obtained from a human donor with alopecia areata. The CDR3 runs from the conserved cysteine through the conserved F or W.

V: TRBV6-5
J: TRBJ2-5
CDR3: CASSLPGEETQYF

V: TRBV4-1
J: TRBJ2-1
CDR3: CASSQGVHNEQFF

V: TRBV4-3
J: TRBJ1-6
CDR3: CASSQDRHRSSYNSPLHF

V: TRBV27
J: TRBJ1-2
CDR3: CASSLTSGGYGYTF

V: TRBV7-8
J: TRBJ2-5
CDR3: CASSFPGAQETQYF

V: TRBV29-1
J: TRBJ1-1
CDR3: CSVKPDLEAFF

V: TRBV29-1
J: TRBJ2-1
CDR3: CSGGDTDNEQFF

V: TRBV30
J: TRBJ2-7
CDR3: CAWRGISYEQYF

V: TRBV4-3
J: TRBJ1-2
CDR3: CASSFARKGWTYGYTF

V: TRBV29-1
J: .
CDR3: CSVQPPGPSSYEQYF

V: TRBV15
J: TRBJ2-3
CDR3: CATRSTDTQYF

V: TRBV27
J: TRBJ2-1
CDR3: CASSLGSSSYNEQFF

V: TRBV28
J: TRBJ2-7
CDR3: CASSLAGTGEQYF

V: TRBV29-1
J: TRBJ2-7
CDR3: CSVVGGTYEQYF

V: TRBV7-2
J: TRBJ2-1
CDR3: CASSLVRGGNDEQFF

V: TRBV6-5
J: TRBJ1-5
CDR3: CASSSLGSNQPQHF

V: TRBV28
J: TRBJ2-7
CDR3: CASCRVPGPYEQYF

V: TRBV27
J: TRBJ2-2
CDR3: CASSPRGGQNTGELFF

V: TRBV6-6
J: TRBJ2-1
CDR3: CASSTSVGEPYNEQFF

V: TRBV27
J: TRBJ2-2
CDR3: CASKNTGELFF

V: TRBV6-1
J: TRBJ2-7
CDR3: CASSEAEYF

V: TRBV10-3
J: TRBJ2-6
CDR3: CAISESLTGSGANVLTF

V: TRBV5-1
J: TRBJ2-1
CDR3: CASSLGAGTGNEQFF

V: TRBV7-8
J: TRBJ2-1
CDR3: CASSLWRGGTYNEQFF

V: TRBV7-6
J: TRBJ2-7
CDR3: CASSPPNRGYEQYF

V: TRBV4-1
J: TRBJ2-2
CDR3: CASSPTGEGTGELFF

V: TRBV29-1
J: TRBJ1-2
CDR3: CSVERQGEKVGYTF

V: TRBV5-5
J: TRBJ2-1
CDR3: CASSSGLAGDEQFF

V: TRBV28
J: TRBJ1-4
CDR3: CASLGDLNEKLFF

V: TRBV9
J: TRBJ2-7
CDR3: CASSVEAFGGHEQYF

V: TRBV27
J: TRBJ2-1
CDR3: CASSSGYNEQFF

V: TRBV19
J: TRBJ2-7
CDR3: CASSIGRVYEQYF

V: TRBV7-6
J: TRBJ2-1
CDR3: CASSPGLAGPYNEQFF

V: TRBV4-3
J: TRBJ2-1
CDR3: CASSPVGTGYEQFF

V: TRBV30
J: TRBJ2-1
CDR3: CAWSVVWDNEQFF

V: TRBV5-1
J: TRBJ2-7
CDR3: CASRTGSTYEQYF

V: TRBV19
J: TRBJ2-1
CDR3: CASSIVRGSSYNEQFF

V: TRBV30
J: TRBJ2-2
CDR3: CAWSKGPPGELFF

V: TRBV29-1
J: TRBJ2-1
CDR3: CSVSPAGGGNGNEQFF